The sequence of this T cell receptor beta chain was determined in a study of T cells after posttransplantation cyclophosphamide. The assay was immunoSEQ multiplex PCR, and TCRdb's table has in-frame clones only and misses some. Here the sample spans several hundred clones, 72% being singletons. Study-level findings and limits: Donor CD8+ memory clones often dominated recipient blood repertoires at later times.

V dropped 3 bases and J dropped 0; count of bases not matched to a gene: 6. Germline CDR1 is SGHDT and CDR2 is YYEEEE. This CDR3 has 16 residues. Busulfan-fludarabine conditioning, marrow transplant, and cyclophosphamide on days +3 and +4 were administered. Worth noting for this clone: Its target is not known.

Sample: CD8+ T cells sorted from PBMCs, taken after allogeneic stem cell transplant with posttransplant cyclophosphamide. The sequence was obtained from a female patient aged 50-59 years who received an allogeneic stem cell transplant from a related donor, was CMV-positive, and had no GVHD. These T cells may partly come from the graft donor. The chain employs TRBV5-6 and TRBJ1-3; 7 bases map to TRBD1. CDR3 in amino acids: CASSSTGTDSGNTIYF. The DNA for the CDR3 is TGTGCCAGCAGCTCCACCGGGACAGACTCTGGAAACACCATATATTTT.